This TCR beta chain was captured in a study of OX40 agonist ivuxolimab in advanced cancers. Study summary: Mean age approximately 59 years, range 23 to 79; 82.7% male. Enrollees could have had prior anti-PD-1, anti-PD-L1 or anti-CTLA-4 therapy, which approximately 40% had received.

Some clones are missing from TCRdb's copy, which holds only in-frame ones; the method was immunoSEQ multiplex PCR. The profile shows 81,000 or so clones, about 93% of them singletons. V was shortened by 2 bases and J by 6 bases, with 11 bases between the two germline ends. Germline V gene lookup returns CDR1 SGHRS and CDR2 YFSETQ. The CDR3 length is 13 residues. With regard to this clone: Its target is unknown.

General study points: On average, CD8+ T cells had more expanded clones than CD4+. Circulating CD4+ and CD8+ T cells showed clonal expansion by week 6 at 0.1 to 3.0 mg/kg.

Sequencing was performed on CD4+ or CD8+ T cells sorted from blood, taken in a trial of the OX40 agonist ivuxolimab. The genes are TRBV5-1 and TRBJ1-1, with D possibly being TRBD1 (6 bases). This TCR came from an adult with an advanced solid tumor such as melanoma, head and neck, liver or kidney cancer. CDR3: CASSFGGLSEAFF. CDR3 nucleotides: TGCGCCAGCAGCTTTGGGGGCCTGTCTGAAGCTTTCTTT.